This TCR beta chain was profiled in a study of blood T cell repertoires in COVID-19. The CDR3 covers 16 residues. Germline loops: CDR1 SGHRS, CDR2 YFSETQ. The trim removed 5 bases at V and 0 bases at J, leaving 10 bases unmatched. The method was immunoSEQ multiplex PCR; TCRdb's version includes in-frame clones alone and lacks a portion of them. The sample has roughly 370,000 clones, about 87% seen once. Sequences were obtained from PBMCs or T cells enriched from blood (not recorded which). V is TRBV5-1 and J is TRBJ1-1; 7 bases line up with TRBD1. The receptor was derived from a woman aged 50 to 60 who had recovered from COVID-19. The CDR3 bases are TGCGCCAGCAGACTTACTACAGGGGACCTGAACACTGAAGCTTTCTTT. Encoded protein: CASRLTTGDLNTEAFF.